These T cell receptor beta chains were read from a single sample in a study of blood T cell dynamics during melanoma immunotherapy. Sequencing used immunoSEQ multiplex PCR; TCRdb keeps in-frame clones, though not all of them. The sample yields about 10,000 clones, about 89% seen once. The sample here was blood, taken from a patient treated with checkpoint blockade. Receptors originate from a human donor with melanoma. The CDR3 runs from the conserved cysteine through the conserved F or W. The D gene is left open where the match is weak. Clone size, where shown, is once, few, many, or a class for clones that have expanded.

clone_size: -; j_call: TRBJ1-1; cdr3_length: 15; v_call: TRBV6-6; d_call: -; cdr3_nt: TGTGCCAGCAGCCTCGTAGGGCAGGCGAACACTGAAGCTTTCTTT; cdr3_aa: CASSLVGQANTEAFF
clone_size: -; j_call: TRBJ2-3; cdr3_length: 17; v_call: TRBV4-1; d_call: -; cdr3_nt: TGCGCCAGCAGCCATGTACTCCGGGGGAGAAGCGCAGATACGCAGTATTTT; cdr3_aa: CASSHVLRGRSADTQYF
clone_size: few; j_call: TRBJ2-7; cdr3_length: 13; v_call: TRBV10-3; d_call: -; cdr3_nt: TGTGCCATCAGTGAAGGTCGGGACTGGGGGCAGTACTTC; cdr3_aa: CAISEGRDWGQYF
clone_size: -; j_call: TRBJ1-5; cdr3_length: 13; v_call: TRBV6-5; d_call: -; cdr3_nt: TGTGCCAGCAGTTACGACGGACATCAGCCCCAGCATTTT; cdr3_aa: CASSYDGHQPQHF
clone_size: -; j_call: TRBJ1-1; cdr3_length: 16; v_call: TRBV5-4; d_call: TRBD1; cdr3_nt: TGTGCCAGCAGCTTGGAAGCCAGGGGGAGAGGCACTGAAGCTTTCTTT; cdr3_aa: CASSLEARGRGTEAFF
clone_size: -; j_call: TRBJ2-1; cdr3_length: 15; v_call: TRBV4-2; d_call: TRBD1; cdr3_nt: TGTGCCAGCAGCCCAACCGGGACAGGGCGCGGTGAGCAGTTCTTC; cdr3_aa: CASSPTGTGRGEQFF
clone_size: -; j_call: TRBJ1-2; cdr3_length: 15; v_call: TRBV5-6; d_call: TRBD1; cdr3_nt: TGTGCCAGCAGCTTGGTAACAGGGGGCGCAGCGGGCTACACCTTC; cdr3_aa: CASSLVTGGAAGYTF
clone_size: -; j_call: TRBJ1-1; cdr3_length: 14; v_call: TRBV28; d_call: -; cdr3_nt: TGTGCCAGCAGCCCCGAGGGCCGCGGGACTGAAGCTTTCTTT; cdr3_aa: CASSPEGRGTEAFF
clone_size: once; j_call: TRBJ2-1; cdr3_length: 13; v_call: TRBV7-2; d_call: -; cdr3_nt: TGTGCCAGCAGCTTAGAACGGAACAATGAGCAGTTCTTC; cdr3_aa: CASSLERNNEQFF
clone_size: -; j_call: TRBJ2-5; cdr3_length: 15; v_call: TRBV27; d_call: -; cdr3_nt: TGTGCCAGCAGTTTATATCGGGGGTCCCAAGAGACCCAGTACTTC; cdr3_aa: CASSLYRGSQETQYF
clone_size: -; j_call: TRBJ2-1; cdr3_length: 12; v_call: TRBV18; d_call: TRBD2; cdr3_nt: TGTGCCAGCTCCCGGGGACTAGCCGAGCAGTTCTTC; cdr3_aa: CASSRGLAEQFF
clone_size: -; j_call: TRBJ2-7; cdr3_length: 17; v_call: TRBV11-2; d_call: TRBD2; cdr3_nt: TGTGCCAGCAGCTCCAGGACGGAACTAGCGGGAGTCTACGAGCAGTACTTC; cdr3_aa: CASSSRTELAGVYEQYF
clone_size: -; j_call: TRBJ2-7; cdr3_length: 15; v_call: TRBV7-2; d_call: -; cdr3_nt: TGTGCCAGCAGCTTTGGCGACAGCGCAGAGTGGGAGCAGTACTTC; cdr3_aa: CASSFGDSAEWEQYF
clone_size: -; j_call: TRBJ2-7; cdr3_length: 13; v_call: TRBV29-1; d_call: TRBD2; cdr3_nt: TGCAGCGTTGGGCGGGAGGGCTCCTACGAGCAGTACTTC; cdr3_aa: CSVGREGSYEQYF
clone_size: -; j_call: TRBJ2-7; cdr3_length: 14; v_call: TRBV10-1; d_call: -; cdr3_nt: TGCGCCAGCATTGGTGAATGGTACTCCTACGAGCAGTACTTC; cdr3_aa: CASIGEWYSYEQYF
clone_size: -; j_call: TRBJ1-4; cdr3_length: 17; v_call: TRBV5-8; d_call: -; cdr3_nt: TGTGCCAGCAGCCAACAAGGCCCGGGACACGGAAATGAAAAACTGTTTTTT; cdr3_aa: CASSQQGPGHGNEKLFF
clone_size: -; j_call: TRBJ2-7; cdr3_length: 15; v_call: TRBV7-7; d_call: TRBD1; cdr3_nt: TGTGCTAGCAGCGACGGGACAGGGGTGACCTACGAGCAGTACTTC; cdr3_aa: CASSDGTGVTYEQYF
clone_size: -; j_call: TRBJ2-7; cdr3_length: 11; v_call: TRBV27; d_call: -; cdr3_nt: TGTGCCAGCGGACCTTCGAGCGAGCAGTACTTC; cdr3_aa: CASGPSSEQYF
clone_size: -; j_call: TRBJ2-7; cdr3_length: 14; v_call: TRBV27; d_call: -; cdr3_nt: TGTGCCAGCAGTTTTAATGACAGACCCTACGAGCAGTACTTC; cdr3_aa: CASSFNDRPYEQYF
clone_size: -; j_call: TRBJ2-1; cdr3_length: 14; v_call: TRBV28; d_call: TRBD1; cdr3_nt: TGTGCCAGCAGTTTATTACAGGGGAATATTGAGCAGTTCTTC; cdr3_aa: CASSLLQGNIEQFF
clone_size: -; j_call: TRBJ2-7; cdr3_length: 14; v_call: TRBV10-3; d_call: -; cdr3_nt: TGTGCCATCAGTGCCAGCTTAGGTTCCAACGAGCAGTACTTC; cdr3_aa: CAISASLGSNEQYF
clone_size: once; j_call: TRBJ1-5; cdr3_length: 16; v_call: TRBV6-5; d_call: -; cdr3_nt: TGTGCCAGCAGTTACTCTTCTCCAGGTAACAATCAGCCCCAGCATTTT; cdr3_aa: CASSYSSPGNNQPQHF
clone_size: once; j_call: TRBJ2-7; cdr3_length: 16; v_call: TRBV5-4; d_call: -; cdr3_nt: TGTGCCAGCAGCTTGGGTCAGGGAGGCCGCTCCTACGAGCAGTACTTC; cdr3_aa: CASSLGQGGRSYEQYF
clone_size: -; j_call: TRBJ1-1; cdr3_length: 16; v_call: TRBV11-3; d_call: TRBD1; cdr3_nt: TGTGCCAGCAGCTGGGAAGGACAGGGGCCCCGGCTGTCAGCTTTCTTT; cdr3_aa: CASSWEGQGPRLSAFF
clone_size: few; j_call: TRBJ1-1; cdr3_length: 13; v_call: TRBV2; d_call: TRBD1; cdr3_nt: TGTGCCAGCAGTGCGGAGGGGGCTACTGAAGCTTTCTTT; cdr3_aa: CASSAEGATEAFF
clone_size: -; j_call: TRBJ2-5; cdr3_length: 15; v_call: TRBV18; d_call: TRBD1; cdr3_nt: TGTGCCAGCTCACCACCCGGACAGGGAGGAGAGACCCAGTACTTC; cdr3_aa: CASSPPGQGGETQYF
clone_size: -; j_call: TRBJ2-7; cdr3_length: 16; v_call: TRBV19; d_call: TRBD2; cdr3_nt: TGTGCCAGTTCCGGGATAGCGGGAGGCCCATTACGCGAGCAGTACTTC; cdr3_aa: CASSGIAGGPLREQYF
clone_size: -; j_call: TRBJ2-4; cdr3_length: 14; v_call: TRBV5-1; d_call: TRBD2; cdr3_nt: TGCGCCAGCAGTTCCGGGACTAGCGGGTTGTCTCAGTACTTC; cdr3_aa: CASSSGTSGLSQYF
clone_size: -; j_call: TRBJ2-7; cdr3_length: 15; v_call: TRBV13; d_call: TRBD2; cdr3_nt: TGTGCCAGCAGCCAGGAGCGTAGCGGGAGAAATGAGCAGTACTTC; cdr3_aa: CASSQERSGRNEQYF
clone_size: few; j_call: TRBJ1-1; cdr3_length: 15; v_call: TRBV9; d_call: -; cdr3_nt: TGTGCCAGCAGCGTTGTAGTAGGGGCTTACACTGAAGCTTTCTTT; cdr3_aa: CASSVVVGAYTEAFF
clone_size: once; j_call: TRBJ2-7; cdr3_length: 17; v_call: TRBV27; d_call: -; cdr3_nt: TGTGCCAGCAGCGTCACCTTCGGCGCCTCCACGACCTACGAGCAGTACTTC; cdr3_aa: CASSVTFGASTTYEQYF
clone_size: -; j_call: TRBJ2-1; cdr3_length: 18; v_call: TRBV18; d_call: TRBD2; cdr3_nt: TGTGCCAGCTCAGCTACCTGGGATAGCGGGAGGCAATACGCTGAGCAGTTCTTC; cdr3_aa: CASSATWDSGRQYAEQFF
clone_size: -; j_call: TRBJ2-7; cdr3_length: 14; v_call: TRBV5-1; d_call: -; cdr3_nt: TGCGCCAGCAGCTTGCAAACTACCTCCTACGAGCAGTACTTC; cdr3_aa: CASSLQTTSYEQYF
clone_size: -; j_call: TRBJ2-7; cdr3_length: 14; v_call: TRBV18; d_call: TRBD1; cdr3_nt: TGTGCCAGCTCGCCGGGACAGCGCCTCTACGAGCAGTACTTC; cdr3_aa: CASSPGQRLYEQYF
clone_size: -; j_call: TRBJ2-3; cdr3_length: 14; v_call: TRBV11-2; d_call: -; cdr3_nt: TGTGCCAGCAGCTTAGGACGCAGCACAGATACGCAGTATTTT; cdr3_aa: CASSLGRSTDTQYF
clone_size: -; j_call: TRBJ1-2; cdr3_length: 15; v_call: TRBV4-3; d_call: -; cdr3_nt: TGCGCCAGCAGCCAAGAGTTGATAGTACACTATGGCTACACCTTC; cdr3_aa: CASSQELIVHYGYTF
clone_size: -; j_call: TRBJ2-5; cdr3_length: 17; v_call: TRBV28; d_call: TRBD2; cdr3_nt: TGTGCCAGCAGTTCGACAGGACTAGCTGGGAACCAAGAGACCCAGTACTTC; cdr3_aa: CASSSTGLAGNQETQYF
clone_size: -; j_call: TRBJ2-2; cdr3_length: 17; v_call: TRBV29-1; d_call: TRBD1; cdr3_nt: TGCAGCGTTGCGGTGAAATGGACAGGGGGCCGGACCGGGGAGCTGTTTTTT; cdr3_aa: CSVAVKWTGGRTGELFF
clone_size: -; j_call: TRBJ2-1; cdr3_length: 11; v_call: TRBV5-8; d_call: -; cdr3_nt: TGTTCGCAGCGACGAGAGGGTGAGCAGTTCTTC; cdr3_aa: CSQRREGEQFF
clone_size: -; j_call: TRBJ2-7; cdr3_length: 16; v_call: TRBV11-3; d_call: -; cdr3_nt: TGTGCCAGCAGCTTAGTTCGGGGGAGTGGGTCCTACGAGCAGTACTTC; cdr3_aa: CASSLVRGSGSYEQYF
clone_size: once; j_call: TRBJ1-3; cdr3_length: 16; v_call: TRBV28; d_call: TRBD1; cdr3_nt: TGTGCGGCAGTGAGTACAGGGGCTTTCTCTGGAAACACCATATATTTT; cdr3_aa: CAAVSTGAFSGNTIYF
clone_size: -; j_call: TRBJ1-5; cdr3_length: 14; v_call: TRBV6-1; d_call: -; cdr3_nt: TGTGCCAGCAATGAAGGGGGGATAAATCAGCCCCAGCATTTT; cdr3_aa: CASNEGGINQPQHF
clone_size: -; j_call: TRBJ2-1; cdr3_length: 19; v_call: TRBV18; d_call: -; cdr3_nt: TGTGCCAGCTCACCAAAAAGGATCCAGGGCGGGAATCTTAACAATGAGCAGTTCTTC; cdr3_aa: CASSPKRIQGGNLNNEQFF
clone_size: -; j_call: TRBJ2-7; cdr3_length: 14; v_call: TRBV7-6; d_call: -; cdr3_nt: TGTGCCAGCAGCTTAAGCAGGGCCTCCTACGAGCAGTACTTC; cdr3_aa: CASSLSRASYEQYF
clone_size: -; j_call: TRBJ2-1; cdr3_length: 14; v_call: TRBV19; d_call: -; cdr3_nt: TGTGCCAGTCAAACAGAAGGCTTACGCAATGAGCAGTTCTTC; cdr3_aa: CASQTEGLRNEQFF
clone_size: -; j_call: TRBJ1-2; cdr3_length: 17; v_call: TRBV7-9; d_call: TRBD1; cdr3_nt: TGTGCCAGCAGCTTAACCTCTGCCAGGGGGCGCGAAAATGGCTACACCTTC; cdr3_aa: CASSLTSARGRENGYTF
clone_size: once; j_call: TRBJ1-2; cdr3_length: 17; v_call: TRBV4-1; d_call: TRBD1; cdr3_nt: TGCGCCAGCAGCCAAGATGCTCTGACAGGGGAAAACTATGGCTACACCTTC; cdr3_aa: CASSQDALTGENYGYTF
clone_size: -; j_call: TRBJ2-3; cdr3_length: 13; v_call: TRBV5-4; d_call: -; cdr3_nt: TGTGCCAGCACCTTGGACTGGACAGATACGCAGTATTTT; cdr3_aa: CASTLDWTDTQYF
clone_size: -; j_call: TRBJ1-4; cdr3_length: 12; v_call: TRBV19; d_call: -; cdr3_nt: TGTGCCAGTCAGCGTAGGGATGAAAAACTGTTTTTT; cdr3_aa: CASQRRDEKLFF
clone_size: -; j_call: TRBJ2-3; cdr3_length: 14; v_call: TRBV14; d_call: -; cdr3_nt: TGTGCCAGCAGCCGCCAGCCTAACACAGATACGCAGTATTTT; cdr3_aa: CASSRQPNTDTQYF
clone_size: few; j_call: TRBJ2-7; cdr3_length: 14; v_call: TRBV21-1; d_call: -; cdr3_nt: TGTGCCAGCAGCTGGGACTACCCCTCCTACGAGCAGTACTTC; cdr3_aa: CASSWDYPSYEQYF
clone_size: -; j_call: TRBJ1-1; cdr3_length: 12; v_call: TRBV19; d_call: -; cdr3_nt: TGTGCCAGTAGTATTGGGAACACTGAAGCTTTCTTT; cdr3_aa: CASSIGNTEAFF
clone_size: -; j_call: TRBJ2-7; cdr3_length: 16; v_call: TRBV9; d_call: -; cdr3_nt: TGTGCCAGCAGCGTTGGACACCGGGACTCCACCCACGAGCAGTACTTC; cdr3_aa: CASSVGHRDSTHEQYF
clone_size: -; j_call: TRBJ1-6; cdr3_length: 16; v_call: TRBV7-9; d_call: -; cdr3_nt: TGTGCCAGCAGCCCCGGGGGGATCACCTATAATTCACCCCTCCACTTT; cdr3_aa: CASSPGGITYNSPLHF
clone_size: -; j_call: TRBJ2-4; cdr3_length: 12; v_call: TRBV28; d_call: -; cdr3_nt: TGTGCCAGCAGTTCACTACAGGGAGTTGAGTACTTC; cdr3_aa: CASSSLQGVEYF
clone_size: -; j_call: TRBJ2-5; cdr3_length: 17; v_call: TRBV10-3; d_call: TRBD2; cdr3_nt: TGTGCCATCAGTGAGTTCGGGACTAGCGGGAGACAAGAGACCCAGTACTTC; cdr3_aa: CAISEFGTSGRQETQYF
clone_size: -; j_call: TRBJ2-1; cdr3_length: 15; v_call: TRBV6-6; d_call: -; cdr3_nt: TGTGCCAGCAGTTACCGGGAGAGCTCCTACAATGAGCAGTTCTTC; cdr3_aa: CASSYRESSYNEQFF
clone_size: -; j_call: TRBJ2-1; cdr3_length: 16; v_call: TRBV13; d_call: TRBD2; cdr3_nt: TGTGCCAGCAGGTCGAGCGTGGCTAGCGGGAGTTATGAGCAGTTCTTC; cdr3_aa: CASRSSVASGSYEQFF
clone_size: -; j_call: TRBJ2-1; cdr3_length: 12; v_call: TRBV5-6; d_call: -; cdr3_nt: TGTGCCAGCAGTCTCGACTTGAATGAGCAGTTCTTC; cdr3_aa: CASSLDLNEQFF